Below are 32 T cell receptor beta chains sequenced from a single sample in a study of CXCR3-negative and CXCR3-positive naive CD8 T cells. cDNA libraries for TRB were generated by 5' RACE incorporating UMI labels. TCRdb reprocessed the 5' RACE reads and stores each CDR3 protein as one record, lacking DNA. This sample's table has approximately 53,000 distinct CDR3 sequences. Sequencing was done on a sample of memory CD8+ T cells from blood. These receptors came from a human donor in good health. Some clones in this sample may be carry-over from other donors' samples.

This sequence joins TRBV15 and TRBJ2-3; TCRdb gives TRBD1 as the D gene, but with no DNA this cannot be confirmed. Germline V CDR1 and CDR2: LNHNV, YYDKDF (reference sequence). The CDR3 sequence is 15 residues long. The CDR3 here is CATSGSTGGTDTQYF.

V and J are TRBV14 and TRBJ2-5; TCRdb indicates TRBD2, and absent DNA this call remains unverified. This CDR3 is built from 13 residues. Germline loops: CDR1 SGHDN, CDR2 FVKESK. The chain's CDR3 is CASSAGLDETQYF.

V is TRBV7-9 and J is TRBJ1-3; with no DNA, the TCRdb D assignment of TRBD1 cannot be verified. Germline CDR1 and CDR2: SEHNR and FQNEAQ (reference sequence). CDR3 size: 14 residues. The CDR3 region is CASSLTGEGNTIYF.

V is TRBV20-1 and J is TRBJ1-2. The CDR3 has 12 amino acids. Germline assignment: CDR1 DFQATT and CDR2 SNEGSKA (reference sequence). CDR3 sequence: CSASDSNYGYTF.

This chain links TRBV4-1 with TRBJ2-7; the TCRdb D gene call, TRBD2, has no DNA to confirm it. Germline V gene sequence: CDR1 MGHRA, CDR2 YSYEKL. The CDR3 loop spans 17 amino acids. The CDR3 here is CASSQRRASGDSYEQYF.

The gene calls are TRBV20-1 and TRBJ2-7. The CDR3 totals 15 residues. Germline loops: CDR1 DFQATT, CDR2 SNEGSKA (reference sequence). CDR3 in amino acids: CSARDLQALSYEQYF.

The chain is built from TRBV6-6 and TRBJ2-1; no DNA is available, so the TRBD2 call from TCRdb remains unchecked. Germline values: CDR1 MNHNY, CDR2 SVGAGI (reference sequence). CDR3 length: 15 residues. This chain's CDR3 is CASSYLAGLYNEQFF.

The chain recombines TRBV7-9 with TRBJ2-7; TCRdb's assignment of TRBD2 cannot be checked, as there is no DNA. CDR1 SEHNR and CDR2 FQNEAQ come from the germline V gene (reference sequence). This CDR3 spans 16 amino acids. CDR3 region: CASSFSLGEISYEQYF.

The genes are TRBV29-1 and TRBJ1-1; the D call from TCRdb, TRBD1, cannot be confirmed without DNA. Germline lookup yields CDR1 SQVTM and CDR2 ANQGSEA. The CDR3 extends over 12 amino acids. The CDR3 protein is CSVAGGWTEAFF.

The V call is TRBV14, the J call TRBJ2-4; the D call of TRBD2 rests on TCRdb alone, since no DNA is present to check it. Germline V lookup: CDR1 SGHDN, CDR2 FVKESK. The CDR3 totals 16 residues. CDR3 loop: CASSQAQGLAKNIQYF.

The chain is built from TRBV9 and TRBJ2-7. This CDR3 is built from 14 residues. The germline gives CDR1 SGDLS, CDR2 YYNGEE. CDR3 sequence reads: CASSVASGDYEQYF.

The genes are TRBV27 and TRBJ2-5. This CDR3 has 14 residues. Germline lookup yields CDR1 MNHEY and CDR2 SMNVEV (reference sequence). The CDR3 sequence is CASRDLVLPATQYF.

The chain has TRBV28 and TRBJ2-7; TCRdb indicates TRBD1, and absent DNA this call remains unverified. CDR3 length equals 14 residues. Looked up from germline, CDR1 is MDHEN and CDR2 is SYDVKM. CDR3 loop: CASSHRDSAYEQYF.

The V call is TRBV28, the J call TRBJ2-3; TCRdb's D gene call, TRBD2, goes unchecked for lack of DNA. The CDR3 has 17 residues. Germline loops: CDR1 MDHEN, CDR2 SYDVKM. CDR3 protein: CASSSQLGLAATDTQYF.

V usage is TRBV20-1 and J usage is TRBJ2-7; TCRdb selects TRBD1, and the lack of DNA leaves this call unchecked. This CDR3 comprises 13 residues. From germline, CDR1 is DFQATT and CDR2 SNEGSKA (reference sequence). This chain's CDR3 is CSASGDRDYEQYF.

The rearrangement uses TRBV27 and TRBJ2-1. Germline assignment: CDR1 MNHEY and CDR2 SMNVEV (reference sequence). This CDR3 is built from 14 residues. CDR3 protein: CASSYRIEHNEQFF.

The chain has TRBV2 and TRBJ2-5; TCRdb's D call of TRBD1 is untestable without DNA. Looked up from germline, CDR1 is SNHLY and CDR2 is FYNNEI. The CDR3 spans 14 residues. CDR3 amino acids: CASRVRDRGETQYF. The entire variable domain, with the rest obtained from reference TRBV2 and TRBJ2-5, is as follows: EPEVTQTPSHQVTQMGQEVILRCVPISNHLYFYWYRQILGQKVEFLVSFYNNEISEKSEIFDDQFSVERPDGSNFTLKIRSTKLEDSAMYFCASRVRDRGETQYFGPGTRLLVL.

This chain uses TRBV7-9 with TRBJ2-1; the TCRdb D gene call, TRBD2, has no DNA to confirm it. CDR1 and CDR2 from the germline V gene are SEHNR and FQNEAQ (reference sequence). The CDR3 sequence is 17 residues long. CDR3 sequence reads: CASSLSLAGVSYNEQFF.

The rearrangement joins TRBV20-1 to TRBJ1-5; TCRdb reports TRBD1, a call that lacks DNA to check it against. The CDR3 has 15 residues. Germline V lookup: CDR1 DFQATT, CDR2 SNEGSKA (reference sequence). CDR3 protein: CSASPPGGGDQPQHF.

The V and J genes are TRBV6-6 and TRBJ2-7; no DNA is available, so the TRBD1 call from TCRdb remains unchecked. Looked up from germline, CDR1 is MNHNY and CDR2 is SVGAGI (reference sequence). This CDR3 has 14 amino acids. CDR3 sequence reads: CASTRVGQRDEQYF.

This sequence joins TRBV25-1 and TRBJ2-7; TCRdb designates TRBD1, a call that cannot be tested without DNA. Germline CDR1 is MGHDK and CDR2 is SYGVNS. The CDR3 is 14 residues long. The CDR3 is CASSAEQGAYEQYF.

This rearrangement joins TRBV29-1 to TRBJ2-4; TCRdb's D gene call, TRBD2, goes unchecked for lack of DNA. Per the germline V gene, CDR1 is SQVTM and CDR2 is ANQGSEA. This CDR3 comprises 16 residues. CDR3 amino acids: CSVLAGHHEAKNIQYF.

The rearrangement links TRBV7-3 to TRBJ2-1; TCRdb names TRBD2, which stays unverified in the absence of DNA. CDR3 size: 18 residues. From germline, CDR1 is SGHTA and CDR2 FQGTGA. The CDR3 here is CASSLTYSLAGPYNEQFF.

V gene TRBV3-1 combines with J gene TRBJ2-7. Germline CDR1 and CDR2: LGHDT and YNNKEL (reference sequence). CDR3 length: 13 amino acids. The CDR3 protein is CASSQDNAYEQYF.

V and J are TRBV7-6 and TRBJ2-2. CDR3 length: 14 residues. Germline V gene lookup returns CDR1 SGHVS and CDR2 FNYEAQ. CDR3 loop: CASSLDPNTGELFF.

This chain joins TRBV20-1 and TRBJ1-2; absent DNA, TCRdb's TRBD1 call cannot be checked. The CDR3 covers 14 residues. Germline V gene sequence: CDR1 DFQATT, CDR2 SNEGSKA (reference sequence). The chain's CDR3 is CSATTGEISYGYTF.

The chain recombines TRBV25-1 with TRBJ2-7; there is no DNA to check the TCRdb D call of TRBD1. The germline gives CDR1 MGHDK, CDR2 SYGVNS. The CDR3 loop spans 16 amino acids. The chain's CDR3 is CASSEVRQGWSGEQYF.

The chain couples TRBV6-4 to TRBJ2-1; without DNA, the TCRdb call of TRBD2 cannot be checked. This CDR3 contains 15 residues. Germline CDR1 is MRHNA and CDR2 is SNTAGT. CDR3 loop: CASSATSGGNNEQFF.

This chain joins TRBV29-1 and TRBJ2-1; the TCRdb call, TRBD2, lacks DNA for checking. Germline CDR1 SQVTM, CDR2 ANQGSEA. This CDR3 region has 12 residues. The CDR3 sequence is CSVEGLAPGQFF.

The chain couples TRBV7-8 to TRBJ1-5; TCRdb calls TRBD1, which cannot be checked without DNA. In germline, CDR1 is SGHVS, CDR2 FQNEAQ. The CDR3 is 15 amino acids. CDR3 sequence: CASSLVGQGDQPQHF.

This rearrangement joins TRBV28 to TRBJ1-2. Per germline, CDR1 MDHEN and CDR2 SYDVKM. The CDR3 sequence is 15 residues long. The CDR3 sequence is CASSPSLSEDFGYTF.

The chain carries TRBV20-1 and TRBJ1-1. The CDR3 spans 11 residues. Germline CDR1 is DFQATT and CDR2 is SNEGSKA (reference sequence). This CDR3 reads CSASRNTEAFF.